These 5 T cell receptor beta chains were all obtained from the same sample, sequenced in a study of control samples from healthy donors and cancer patients. Sequenced by immunoSEQ multiplex PCR; TCRdb stores in-frame clones only, minus some. In the table there are around 120,000 clones, approximately 93% of which are singletons. Sequences were obtained from blood. These receptors originate from a man younger than 45 in good health.

In the case of this clone: The same CDR3 also results from other DNA sequences found in this sample. The rearrangement links TRBV9 to TRBJ1-1, with a tentative D call TRBD1 (5 bases). The CDR3 spans 14 residues. Germline lookup yields CDR1 SGDLS and CDR2 YYNGEE. Trimming removed 4 bases at V and 4 bases at J, with 14 bases between. CDR3 coding DNA: TGTGCCAGCAGCACCCAGGGTAGGGGCACTGAAGCTTTCTTT. Amino acids: CASSTQGRGTEAFF. The whole variable domain, remainder taken from reference TRBV9 and TRBJ1-1, is DSGVTQTPKHLITATGQRVTLRCSPRSGDLSVYWYQQSLDQGLQFLIQYYNGEERAKGNILERFSAQQFPDLHSELNLSSLELGDSALYFCASSTQGRGTEAFFGQGTRLTVV.

The chain has TRBV27 and TRBJ1-2; 9 nucleotides align to TRBD1. Losses at the gene ends were 7 bases for V and 4 bases for J; bases not matched to a gene: 13. This CDR3 is 16 amino acids long. Germline V CDR1 and CDR2: MNHEY, SMNVEV (reference sequence). Here the CDR3 DNA reads TGTGCCAGCAACCCGGGACAGGGAATCTCGGGCTATGGCTACACCTTC. Translating gives CASNPGQGISGYGYTF.

The chain recombines TRBV24-1 with TRBJ1-5; D possibly corresponds to TRBD1 (6 bases). Germline V gene sequence: CDR1 KGHDR, CDR2 SFDVKD. V lost 3 bases and J lost 5, with 10 bases in between. This CDR3 comprises 14 residues. The CDR3 protein is CATSDRGHHQPQHF. CDR3 nucleotides: TGTGCCACCAGTGATAGGGGACACCATCAGCCCCAGCATTTT.

The rearrangement links TRBV5-1 to TRBJ1-1; no definite D call. V lost 0 bases, J lost 2 bases, and 8 bases lay in between. CDR1 and CDR2 from the germline V gene are SGHRS and YFSETQ. The CDR3 covers 14 residues. The CDR3 DNA is TGCGCCAGCAGCTTGGCCCAGCCTAACACTGAAGCTTTCTTT. Translated: CASSLAQPNTEAFF.

The chain recombines TRBV9 with TRBJ1-2; D possibly corresponds to TRBD1 (6 bases). V lost 0 bases, J lost 7 bases, and 13 bases lay in between. This CDR3 is built from 14 residues. CDR1 is SGDLS and CDR2 is YYNGEE in the germline V gene. The CDR3 protein is CASSVGGGAGGYTF. DNA for the CDR3: TGTGCCAGCAGCGTAGGGGGGGGCGCTGGTGGCTACACCTTC. The complete variable domain, with remaining parts taken from reference TRBV9 and TRBJ1-2, reads DSGVTQTPKHLITATGQRVTLRCSPRSGDLSVYWYQQSLDQGLQFLIQYYNGEERAKGNILERFSAQQFPDLHSELNLSSLELGDSALYFCASSVGGGAGGYTFGSGTRLTVV.